This T cell receptor (beta chain) was retrieved from a study of T cell responses to AZD1222 COVID-19 vaccine. V was pared by 4 bases and J by 6 bases, with 9 bases between. Germline V gives CDR1 SGHAT, CDR2 FQNNGV. The CDR3 consists of 13 residues. A word on this clone: The antigen remains undetermined.

Sequencing was performed with immunoSEQ multiplex PCR; in TCRdb, only in-frame clones are kept and a portion is missing. The sample consists of approximately 100,000 clones, over 85% of them appearing once. Whole-study results and caveats: A reported finding is that nearly half of spike-specific TCRs target unmutated variant regions. Researchers report vaccine-associated CD4 TCRs spanning spike, with dominance at 160-218 and 743-854.

This clonotype was sampled from an adult in good health. The chain couples TRBV11-2 to TRBJ1-4; D uncertain. The sample was peripheral blood, taken on day 0 of MenACWY control vaccination. As DNA, the CDR3 is TGTGCCAGCAGCTCGAGGCAATATGAAAAACTGTTTTTT. Residues: CASSSRQYEKLFF.